This entry lists 18 T cell receptor beta chains sequenced from one sample in a study of T cells in localized non-small cell lung cancer. Libraries were prepared by immunoSEQ multiplex PCR; TCRdb keeps only in-frame clonotypes and omits some of them. The sample yields tens of thousands of clones, over 70% seen once. Material: peripheral blood, obtained before any cancer treatment. The receptor set was obtained from a male donor at least 60 years old with stage III squamous cell lung carcinoma.

The chain carries TRBV18 and TRBJ1-1; 9 bases align to TRBD1. The trim removed 6 bases at V and 5 bases at J, leaving 16 bases unmatched. Germline V gene sequence: CDR1 KGHSH, CDR2 LQKENI. This CDR3 region has 17 residues. DNA of the CDR3: TGTGCCAGCTCCCCAGCCTCGGGACAGGGTCTTGAAACTGAAGCTTTCTTT. Its translation: CASSPASGQGLETEAFF.

V is TRBV13 and J is TRBJ2-1; D is unclear. This CDR3 region has 12 residues. Germline V gene sequence: CDR1 PRHDT, CDR2 FYEKMQ (reference sequence). The germline V and J ends were trimmed by 0 bases and 7 bases, with 4 bases remaining between them. In DNA, the CDR3 is TGTGCCAGCAGCTTAGGGGTAAATGAGCAGTTCTTC. This translates into CASSLGVNEQFF.

The chain couples TRBV29-1 to TRBJ2-7; D is perhaps TRBD2 (5 bases). Per germline, CDR1 SQVTM and CDR2 ANQGSEA. This CDR3 comprises 13 residues. The V end lost 4 bases, the J end lost 13 bases, and 23 bases lay between the germline ends. The DNA for the CDR3 is TGCAGCGTTGCACATCCGGGAAGCTACTTCGAATACTTC. Its translation is CSVAHPGSYFEYF.

The chain employs TRBV7-9 and TRBJ2-1, with TRBD2 as a possible D gene (6 bases). The ends were cut back, 5 bases at V and 14 bases at J, with 13 bases in the middle. The CDR3 has 11 amino acids. Germline-derived CDR1 and CDR2 are SEHNR and FQNEAQ (reference sequence). As DNA, the CDR3 is TGTGCCAGCAGCGCCCGGGACTTGAAGTTCTTC. It encodes CASSARDLKFF. Together with reference TRBV7-9 and TRBJ2-1, the CDR3 gives the full variable domain: DTGVSQNPRHKITKRGQNVTFRCDPISEHNRLYWYRQTLGQGPEFLTYFQNEAQLEKSRLLSDRFSAERPKGSFSTLEIQRTEQGDSAMYLCASSARDLKFFGPGTRLTVL.

This clone was seen a handful of times. The chain recombines TRBV9 with TRBJ2-4, with 12 bases matching TRBD2. The CDR3 covers 15 residues. CDR1 and CDR2 (germline): SGDLS, YYNGEE. The trim removed 4 bases at V and 14 bases at J, leaving 13 bases unmatched. DNA for the CDR3: TGTGCCAGCAGCTCCCAGGGGCTAGCGGGGGGGCAGAAGTACTTC. It encodes CASSSQGLAGGQKYF.

The chain has TRBV2 and TRBJ1-5; TRBD1 aligns across 7 bases. Germline assignment: CDR1 SNHLY and CDR2 FYNNEI. J lost 0 bases, V lost 6 bases, and 5 bases had no gene match. The CDR3 totals 15 residues. In DNA form, the CDR3 reads TGTGCCAGCAGGGACAGGAGCAATAGCAATCAGCCCCAGCATTTT. Translated: CASRDRSNSNQPQHF.

The chain couples TRBV18 to TRBJ2-3; TRBD2 agrees at 8 bases. The CDR3 totals 16 residues. Germline V CDR1 and CDR2: KGHSH, LQKENI. With V trimmed by 3 bases and J by 4 bases, 9 bases remained unmatched. This CDR3 is CASSPGTSGGPDTQYF. CDR3 nucleotide sequence: TGTGCCAGCTCACCGGGGACTAGTGGGGGCCCAGATACGCAGTATTTT.

V is TRBV5-8 and J is TRBJ1-3; 7 bases align to TRBD1. Germline assignment: CDR1 SGHTS and CDR2 YDEGEE. The CDR3 is made up of 16 amino acids. V was clipped by 0 bases and J by 2 bases; unmatched bases: 5. The DNA of the CDR3 is TGTGCCAGCAGCTTGGGACAGGGCTATACTGGAAACACCATATATTTT. Amino acid sequence: CASSLGQGYTGNTIYF.

The chain employs TRBV5-8 and TRBJ1-5, with a weak D call TRBD1 (5 bases). V was trimmed by 0 bases and J by 7 bases, leaving 11 bases between them. Germline CDR1 SGHTS, CDR2 YDEGEE. The CDR3 runs 14 residues. CDR3 loop: CASSLAKGAQPQHF. The CDR3 nucleotides are TGTGCCAGCAGCTTGGCGAAAGGGGCCCAGCCCCAGCATTTT.

The chain joins TRBV28 to TRBJ2-1; a weak D match, TRBD1 (6 bases). CDR3 size: 13 residues. V gave up 5 bases and J gave up 9 bases, with 14 bases separating them. The germline V gene has CDR1 MDHEN and CDR2 SYDVKM. The CDR3, as DNA: TGTGCCAGCAGTCTTCTTATAGGGGGTGAGCAGTTCTTC. Amino acid sequence: CASSLLIGGEQFF.

The chain joins TRBV6-1 to TRBJ2-5; 7 bases are a match to TRBD1. Trimming cost V 5 bases and J 1 base; bases outside gene matches: 1. CDR3 length equals 13 residues. The germline V gene has CDR1 MNHNS and CDR2 SASEGT. The CDR3 sequence: CASSWDSQETQYF. The CDR3 DNA sequence: TGTGCCAGCAGTTGGGACAGCCAAGAGACCCAGTACTTC.

The V and J genes are TRBV2 and TRBJ2-3, with TRBD2 identical over 9 bases. The germline V gene has CDR1 SNHLY and CDR2 FYNNEI. The junction had 4 bases not matched to a gene; V was cut back by 7 bases and J by 2 bases. This CDR3 contains 14 residues. The CDR3, as DNA: TGTGCCAGCACCGCGGGAGGGATCACAGATACGCAGTATTTT. Translating it yields CASTAGGITDTQYF.

The chain employs TRBV5-4 and TRBJ2-2; D possibly corresponds to TRBD2 (7 bases). The V and J ends lost 0 bases and 1 base respectively, with 13 bases between them. The germline V gene has CDR1 SGHNT and CDR2 YYREEE (reference sequence). This CDR3 region has 17 residues. CDR3 DNA sequence: TGTGCCAGCAGCTTGGGCGCGGGGGCCCGGAACACCGGGGAGCTGTTTTTT. As protein: CASSLGAGARNTGELFF.

The chain joins TRBV11-2 to TRBJ2-1, with D possibly called TRBD1 or TRBD2 (6 bases each). CDR1 SGHAT and CDR2 FQNNGV come from the germline V gene. V gave up 6 bases and J gave up 6 bases, with 12 bases separating them. This CDR3 is 13 amino acids long. CDR3 bases: TGTGCCAGCAGGGCCGGGGGCCGCAATGAGCAGTTCTTC. Translating it yields CASRAGGRNEQFF.

This chain uses TRBV9 with TRBJ1-5; 7 bases align to TRBD1. Germline CDR1 reads SGDLS; CDR2 reads YYNGEE. The length of the CDR3 is 13 residues. J was trimmed by 7 bases and V by 3 bases; bases with no gene match: 4. The CDR3 DNA sequence: TGTGCCAGCAGCGGCAGGGGGTTACAGCCCCAGCATTTT. Its protein product is CASSGRGLQPQHF.

The chain is built from TRBV4-1 and TRBJ2-5, with D hard to call. Germline V gene sequence: CDR1 MGHRA, CDR2 YSYEKL. This CDR3 comprises 13 residues. V shed 0 bases and J shed 5 bases, with 7 bases lying between them. In DNA form, the CDR3 reads TGCGCCAGCAGCCAAGATCTGAGGGAGACCCAGTACTTC. Its translation is CASSQDLRETQYF.

As DNA, the CDR3 is TGTGCCAGCAGCTTAGTGTCAGGAGAAAACATTCAGTACTTC. The encoded protein is CASSLVSGENIQYF. The chain recombines TRBV7-2 with TRBJ2-4; D ambiguous. From germline, CDR1 is SGHTA and CDR2 FQGNSA. Between the trimmed V and J ends, which lost 1 base and 5 bases, there was a span of 9 bases. This CDR3 has 14 amino acids. The variable domain in full, with the rest retrieved from reference TRBV7-2 and TRBJ2-4, is GAGVSQSPSNKVTEKGKDVELRCDPISGHTALYWYRQSLGQGLEFLIYFQGNSAPDKSGLPSDRFSAERTGGSVSTLTIQRTQQEDSAVYLCASSLVSGENIQYFGAGTRLSVL.

The gene calls are TRBV5-1 and TRBJ2-7; no firm D call. Per germline, CDR1 SGHRS and CDR2 YFSETQ. V was cut by 1 base and J by 4 bases, with 12 bases left in between. The CDR3 is made up of 14 amino acids. CDR3 region: CASSLNPLIYEQYF. DNA for the CDR3: TGCGCCAGCAGCTTGAATCCATTAATTTACGAGCAGTACTTC.